This T cell receptor beta chain was identified during a study of blood T cell repertoires in COVID-19. Study context: The United States, Italy and Spain supplied acute and convalescent COVID-19 samples. T cells, B-cell-depleted T cells, or PBMCs supplied cDNA or gDNA.

Study processing details: Nucleated cell number was recorded as an estimate derived from reference gene primer amplification. The repertoire was sequenced with immunoSEQ multiplex PCR; TCRdb's copy has only in-frame clones and lacks some. The D gene and trimming were derived from the DNA, and the V and J assignments and clone size from that table. The sample yields roughly 100,000 clones, approximately 80% seen once. The V end lost 1 base, the J end lost 4 bases, and 15 bases lay between the germline ends. This CDR3 contains 15 residues. Looked up from germline, CDR1 is SGHNT and CDR2 is YYREEE (reference sequence).

Sequenced: peripheral blood. The rearrangement joins TRBV5-4 to TRBJ2-7; D gene uncertain. The clonotype originates from a man aged 60-69 years with acute or convalescent COVID-19. The CDR3 sequence: CASSLISPDPYEQYF. The CDR3 nucleotides read TGTGCCAGCAGCTTGATTAGCCCAGACCCTTACGAGCAGTACTTC. The full variable domain, with the rest looked up from reference TRBV5-4 and TRBJ2-7, is ETGVTQSPTHLIKTRGQQVTLRCSSQSGHNTVSWYQQALGQGPQFIFQYYREEENGRGNFPPRFSGLQFPNYSSELNVNALELDDSALYLCASSLISPDPYEQYFGPGTRLTVT.